This TCR delta chain is from a study of in vitro expanded adult blood gammadelta T cells (dated by TCRdb to about 2020). Regarding the complete study: Sort purities ranging from about 96% to 100% Vgamma9Vdelta2 cells among T cells were obtained. The study compared the TCR repertoire of Vgamma9Vdelta2 T cells expanded in vitro with a mistletoe-extract drug against those expanded with HMBPP or zoledronate. The TCR repertoire analysis included a few subjects. For every donor, cells were stimulated separately with HMBPP, zoledronate or AbnobaViscum P, and the TRG and TRD CDR3 repertoires from each condition were sequenced. Beyond this particular receptor, the publication reports: Most of the top TRGV9 CDR3 clonotypes were public, as they were shared across donors and across all three stimulation conditions. Every repertoire came from in vitro expanded cultures of healthy donor cells rather than from mistletoe-treated patients. The TRDV2 repertoire shared between treatments was private to each donor, and multidimensional scaling grouped TRD repertoires by subject rather than by stimulant. CDR3 length, diversity and J usage of AbnobaViscum P-expanded Vgamma9Vdelta2 repertoires were found to be similar to those of HMBPP- and zoledronate-expanded repertoires, which suggested a polyclonal response.

This clone qualifies as large (0.1 to 1%). Its binding antigen is unknown. Base qualities were left out, and no much larger clone turns up one base away. Other DNA sequences in the same sample also yield this CDR3. From the cysteine up to the phenylalanine, the CDR3 has a length of 16 residues. The entry retains the CDR3 DNA only, 48 bases that are in frame from base 1. Trimming accounts for 1 base at V and 0 bases at J, while the number of junction bases matched to no gene is 7. CDR1 and CDR2, looked up from the germline V gene, are GEAIGNYY and EKD. The treatment or condition label of this sample denotes: microbial phosphoantigen (E)-4-hydroxy-3-methyl-but-2-enyl pyrophosphate, around 11 nM. Following expansion, live CD3+ TCRgammadelta+ Vgamma9+ Vdelta2+ T cells were FACS-sorted using a FACS Aria III. PBMC were pulsed for one day with around 9.6 nM HMBPP, then washed three times before expansion. Expansion of the cultures lasted 14 days, and IL-2 was replenished every 3 to 4 days. Following the one-day stimulant pulse, the cells were washed three times and then grown in medium with about 100 U/mL IL-2. Before culture, peripheral blood mononuclear cells were isolated by Lymphoprep gradient centrifugation and frozen in liquid nitrogen.

Libraries were prepared through 5' RACE. RNA was extracted from about 10,000 sorted cells per sample using the RNeasy Micro Kit. To build the libraries, template-switch reverse transcription was performed and then the CDR3gamma and CDR3delta regions were amplified by PCR. Amplicons were sequenced on an Illumina MiSeq with the V2 300 kit, and 150 bp paired-end reads were generated. Under the source paper's analysis protocol: FastQC version 0.11.8 was used to check read quality. Using MiXCR version 3.0.3, reads were aligned to GenBank TRG or TRD reference genes to build the CDR3 sequences. MiXCR was run with default parameters, except that TRDD assembly used 3 consecutive nucleotides instead of 5. VDJtools version 1.2.1 with default settings was used for the repertoire analyses, which included normalized Shannon-Wiener diversity, clonotype tracking and multidimensional scaling. Out-of-frame CDR3 sequences and those containing stop codons were excluded from analysis. TCRdb called clones from the public reads with CATT, and repeated DNA sequences were later combined into one row. The V and J calls shown here were made by TCRdb, not taken from the authors' results. In all, the sample holds about 700 delta-chain clones, and under 55% of those were seen once. The top ten constitute 24% of the sample.

The sample consisted of gamma-delta T cells from peripheral blood expanded in culture, taken from an in vitro culture stimulated with HMBPP. The TCR was taken from an adult in good health. The sequence is built from TRDV2 and TRDJ1, and 7 bases in between align with TRDD3. CDR3 sequence: CACDTVLGTYTDKLIF. Here is the DNA: TGTGCCTGTGACACAGTACTGGGGACGTACACCGATAAACTCATCTTT.